A single sample is the source of the 30 T cell receptor beta chains below, sequenced in a study of cytomegalovirus exposure and HLA in healthy donors. The PCR employed 60 Vbeta primers together with 13 Jbeta primers. Method: immunoSEQ multiplex PCR; TCRdb's copy keeps in-frame clones and lacks some. The table has fewer than 250,000 clones, approximately 80% seen once. The sample taken for sequencing was PBMCs. The source is a woman between 35 and 50 years old in good health and CMV-seronegative.

This clone turned up a few times. The V gene is TRBV19, the J gene TRBJ1-5, with 7 positions matching TRBD1. The CDR3 loop spans 14 amino acids. Per germline, CDR1 LNHDA and CDR2 SQIVND (reference sequence). Unmatched junction bases numbered 5, after V lost 5 bases and J lost 4 bases. The CDR3 coding sequence is TGTGCCAGTAGTTTCCCAGGGGGTAATCAGCCCCAGCATTTT. This codes for CASSFPGGNQPQHF. The complete variable domain, with remaining parts taken from reference TRBV19 and TRBJ1-5, reads DGGITQSPKYLFRKEGQNVTLSCEQNLNHDAMYWYRQDPGQGLRLIYYSQIVNDFQKGDIAEGYSVSREKKESFPLTVTSAQKNPTAFYLCASSFPGGNQPQHFGDGTRLSIL.

This chain joins TRBV5-1 and TRBJ2-1; 12 nucleotides line up with TRBD2. The CDR3 totals 14 residues. Losses at the gene ends were 1 base for V and 14 bases for J; bases not matched to a gene: 7. From germline, CDR1 is SGHRS and CDR2 YFSETQ. CDR3 residues: CASSLTSGRLEKFF. The DNA of the CDR3 is TGCGCCAGCAGCTTGACTAGCGGGAGGCTTGAAAAGTTCTTC.

The chain's CDR3 is CASSLAGASETQYF. The CDR3 DNA is TGTGCCAGCAGTTTGGCGGGGGCAAGCGAGACCCAGTACTTC. The genes are TRBV27 and TRBJ2-5; tentatively, D is TRBD2 (7 bases). The V end was cut by 3 bases, the J end by 5 bases, with 13 bases between. Germline V gene sequence: CDR1 MNHEY, CDR2 SMNVEV (reference sequence). This CDR3 is 14 amino acids long.

V is TRBV5-1 and J is TRBJ2-5; 10 nucleotides agree with TRBD2. CDR3 length: 16 amino acids. In germline, CDR1 is SGHRS, CDR2 YFSETQ. V trimming: 0 bases; J trimming: 0 bases; junction bases outside the gene matches: 2. In DNA, the CDR3 is TGCGCCAGCAGCTTGGGGCTAGCGGGAGACCAAGAGACCCAGTACTTC. Its protein is CASSLGLAGDQETQYF. The full variable domain, completed using reference TRBV5-1 and TRBJ2-5, is KAGVTQTPRYLIKTRGQQVTLSCSPISGHRSVSWYQQTPGQGLQFLFEYFSETQRNKGNFPGRFSGRQFSNSRSEMNVSTLELGDSALYLCASSLGLAGDQETQYFGPGTRLLVL.

CDR3 residues: CASSLGQFYGYTF. CDR3 bases: TGTGCCAGCTCATTGGGACAATTCTATGGCTACACCTTC. This rearrangement joins TRBV18 to TRBJ1-2; TRBD1 might be the D (6 bases). V dropped 5 bases and J dropped 4 bases, with 11 bases sitting between them. CDR3 length: 13 amino acids. Germline V gene lookup returns CDR1 KGHSH and CDR2 LQKENI.

The chain recombines TRBV4-1 with TRBJ2-5, with 9 bases identical to TRBD1. Unmatched junction bases numbered 12, after V lost 0 bases and J lost 4 bases. Per the germline V gene, CDR1 is MGHRA and CDR2 is YSYEKL. The CDR3 is 18 amino acids. The CDR3 DNA is TGCGCCAGCAGCCAAGATCTTCAGACAGGGGGGGTGATAGAGACCCAGTACTTC. Translation: CASSQDLQTGGVIETQYF.

The rearrangement joins TRBV7-2 to TRBJ1-6; TRBD1 matches at 7 bases. The CDR3 covers 18 residues. From germline, CDR1 is SGHTA and CDR2 FQGNSA. V lost 3 bases and J lost 0; bases outside the gene matches: 8. The CDR3 reads CASSFGQEDSSYNSPLHF. CDR3 in DNA: TGTGCCAGCAGCTTCGGACAGGAGGACAGCTCCTATAATTCACCCCTCCACTTT. The variable domain in full, completed from reference TRBV7-2 and TRBJ1-6, reads GAGVSQSPSNKVTEKGKDVELRCDPISGHTALYWYRQSLGQGLEFLIYFQGNSAPDKSGLPSDRFSAERTGGSVSTLTIQRTQQEDSAVYLCASSFGQEDSSYNSPLHFGNGTRLTVT.

The chain combines TRBV4-1 with TRBJ1-6; 8 bases align to TRBD1. With 0 bases clipped from V and 7 bases from J, the junction kept 2 bases outside the gene matches. Germline lookup yields CDR1 MGHRA and CDR2 YSYEKL. CDR3 length equals 15 residues. The CDR3 nucleotides are TGCGCCAGCAGCCAAGATGGACAGGGAAATTCACCCCTCCACTTT. Amino acid sequence: CASSQDGQGNSPLHF.

The chain links TRBV5-4 to TRBJ2-3, with D perhaps TRBD2 (5 bases). The CDR3 sequence is 14 residues long. Germline lookup yields CDR1 SGHNT and CDR2 YYREEE (reference sequence). Between the trimmed V and J ends, which lost 4 bases and 0 bases, there was a span of 9 bases. The CDR3 nucleotides read TGTGCCAGCAGCCGGAGGCCTAGCACAGATACGCAGTATTTT. Protein product: CASSRRPSTDTQYF.

This clone was found a few times. This chain uses TRBV11-3 with TRBJ2-1, with TRBD2 identical over 10 bases. CDR3 length: 15 amino acids. V gave up 5 bases and J gave up 6 bases; unmatched junction bases: 7. Per germline, CDR1 SGHNT and CDR2 YENEEA. The CDR3 DNA follows: TGTGCCAGCAGCCCAAGCGGGAGGGCCTTCAATGAGCAGTTCTTC. Its translation is CASSPSGRAFNEQFF.

This chain connects TRBV7-2 to TRBJ1-1; a weak D match, TRBD1 (5 bases). The CDR3 extends over 14 amino acids. Germline V gene sequence: CDR1 SGHTA, CDR2 FQGNSA. Trimming pared 5 bases from V and 0 bases from J, leaving 10 bases between. The CDR3 protein is CASSTYRMNTEAFF. DNA of the CDR3: TGTGCCAGCAGCACTTACAGGATGAACACTGAAGCTTTCTTT.

The chain's CDR3 is CASSAELARQETQYF. In nucleotides, the CDR3 is TGCGCCAGCAGCGCCGAACTAGCGCGACAAGAGACCCAGTACTTC. The chain couples TRBV5-1 to TRBJ2-5; 7 bases fit TRBD2. Germline V lookup: CDR1 SGHRS, CDR2 YFSETQ. V dropped 4 bases and J dropped 2; count of bases not matched to a gene: 8. This CDR3 is built from 15 residues.

With regard to this clone: At one of its ends the junction is not consistent with the germline gene, which may arise from a read error. This chain links TRBV6-6 with TRBJ2-7, with D perhaps TRBD2 (6 bases). This CDR3 contains 14 residues. CDR1 is MNHNY, CDR2 SVGAGI, per germline (reference sequence). CDR3 protein: CASSSSGLSFEQYF. In DNA, the CDR3 is TGTGCCAGCAGTTCATCGGGACTTTCCTTCGAGCAGTACTTC.

This rearrangement joins TRBV9 to TRBJ1-3, with D possibly being TRBD1 (5 bases). The length of the CDR3 is 14 residues. Germline V gene lookup returns CDR1 SGDLS and CDR2 YYNGEE. V was trimmed by 0 bases and J by 7 bases, leaving 11 bases between them. Here the CDR3 reads CASSVDRSGNTIYF. CDR3 nucleotides: TGTGCCAGCAGCGTAGACAGGAGCGGGAACACCATATATTTT.

This chain uses TRBV4-2 with TRBJ2-3; D perhaps matches TRBD1 (6 bases). Germline loops: CDR1 LGHNA, CDR2 YNFKEQ. The CDR3 is 16 residues long. The V and J ends lost 0 bases and 0 bases respectively, with 10 bases between them. Here the CDR3 reads CASSQDLGGSTDTQYF. CDR3 in DNA: TGTGCCAGCAGCCAAGATTTAGGGGGAAGCACAGATACGCAGTATTTT.

V is TRBV7-2 and J is TRBJ1-4, with 9 bases identical to TRBD1. Germline V gene data show CDR1 as SGHTA and CDR2 as FQGNSA. V lost 4 bases to trimming and J lost 5 bases; unmatched junction nucleotides: 5. The CDR3 is 15 residues long. The CDR3 DNA reads as TGTGCCAGCAGCTCGTCCGGGACAGGGAATGAAAAACTGTTTTTT. It yields the protein CASSSSGTGNEKLFF.

The genes are TRBV9 and TRBJ1-3; no definite D call. V lost 3 bases, J lost 0 bases, and 13 bases lay in between. The germline V gene has CDR1 SGDLS and CDR2 YYNGEE. The CDR3 length is 16 residues. The CDR3 coding sequence is TGTGCCAGCAGCGGTAGCTCCTTGAGCTCTGGAAACACCATATATTTT. It is translated as CASSGSSLSSGNTIYF. Full variable domain (outside the CDR3, taken from reference TRBV9 and TRBJ1-3): DSGVTQTPKHLITATGQRVTLRCSPRSGDLSVYWYQQSLDQGLQFLIQYYNGEERAKGNILERFSAQQFPDLHSELNLSSLELGDSALYFCASSGSSLSSGNTIYFGEGSWLTVV.

The sample holds a few counts of this clone. The chain recombines TRBV5-6 with TRBJ2-1, with D perhaps TRBD1 (5 bases). The germline V gene has CDR1 SGHDT and CDR2 YYEEEE. V was shortened by 0 bases and J by 3 bases, with 13 bases between the two germline ends. The CDR3 consists of 16 residues. CDR3 sequence: CASSLVSQAGYNEQFF. The DNA for the CDR3 is TGTGCCAGCAGCTTGGTATCACAGGCCGGCTACAATGAGCAGTTCTTC.

The chain links TRBV15 to TRBJ1-4; TRBD1 aligns across 7 bases. The V and J ends lost 1 base and 0 bases, in that order; junction bases with no gene match: 5. The CDR3 runs 17 residues. Germline V gene data show CDR1 as LNHNV and CDR2 as YYDKDF (reference sequence). CDR3 coding DNA: TGTGCCACCAGCAGAGCTAGGCAGGGGGCAACTAATGAAAAACTGTTTTTT. This encodes CATSRARQGATNEKLFF.

The V gene is TRBV4-3, the J gene TRBJ2-3; 14 nucleotides align to TRBD2. Germline V gene data show CDR1 as LGHNA and CDR2 as YSLEER. V was pared by 1 base and J by 4 bases, with 4 bases of the junction left unmatched. CDR3 length equals 17 residues. CDR3 sequence reads: CASSQGWGLAGADTQYF. Here the CDR3 DNA reads TGCGCCAGCAGCCAAGGCTGGGGACTAGCGGGAGCAGATACGCAGTATTTT.

V is TRBV2 and J is TRBJ2-7, with 7 bases identical to TRBD1. Germline-derived CDR1 and CDR2 are SNHLY and FYNNEI. The CDR3 extends over 14 amino acids. The V and J ends lost 4 bases and 2 bases, in that order; junction bases with no gene match: 5. This CDR3 reads CASSGDSQTYEQYV. CDR3 nucleotide sequence: TGTGCCAGCAGTGGGGACAGCCAGACCTACGAGCAGTACGTC.

Notes on this clone: Other DNA sequences of this sample code for an identical CDR3. The gene calls are TRBV30 and TRBJ1-5; no firm D call. Germline CDR1 and CDR2: GTSNPN and SVGIG (reference sequence). This CDR3 has 13 residues. With 0 bases removed from V and 6 bases from J, the gap between germline ends came to 9 bases. The CDR3 loop is CAWSVRGGQPQHF. The CDR3, as DNA: TGTGCCTGGAGTGTACGAGGAGGTCAGCCCCAGCATTTT.

This clone has just a few counts. The gene calls are TRBV4-3 and TRBJ1-2; TRBD1 agrees at 7 bases. Germline values: CDR1 LGHNA, CDR2 YSLEER. V dropped 3 bases and J dropped 6; count of bases not matched to a gene: 7. The CDR3 is made up of 14 amino acids. CDR3 protein: CASSQGTATHGYTF. DNA for the CDR3: TGCGCCAGCAGCCAGGGGACAGCTACCCATGGCTACACCTTC.

The gene calls are TRBV6-1 and TRBJ1-1, with 8 bases matching TRBD1. CDR3 size: 13 residues. Germline-derived CDR1 and CDR2 are MNHNS and SASEGT. Losses at the gene ends were 6 bases for V and 5 bases for J; bases not matched to a gene: 5. The CDR3 sequence: CASRNQGATEAFF. In nucleotides, the CDR3 is TGTGCCAGCAGAAATCAGGGGGCGACTGAAGCTTTCTTT.

The chain links TRBV2 to TRBJ2-1, with 10 bases matching TRBD2. In germline, CDR1 is SNHLY, CDR2 FYNNEI. CDR3 length: 14 residues. J lost 5 bases, V lost 10 bases, and 8 bases had no gene match. The CDR3 spells CATRRGLANNEQFF. In nucleotides, the CDR3 is TGTGCCACCCGGAGGGGACTAGCGAACAATGAGCAGTTCTTC.

The sample holds one count of this clone. The chain links TRBV5-1 to TRBJ1-1; TRBD1 matches 7 bases. J was trimmed by 1 base and V by 4 bases; bases with no gene match: 4. The CDR3 loop spans 14 amino acids. The germline gives CDR1 SGHRS, CDR2 YFSETQ. Here the CDR3 DNA reads TGCGCCAGCAGCGGGGACAGCGCGAACACTGAAGCTTTCTTT. Translated: CASSGDSANTEAFF.

This chain connects TRBV4-3 to TRBJ1-1, with D tentatively TRBD1 (6 bases). The V gene lost 0 bases and the J gene lost 4 bases, with 15 bases spanning the gap. This CDR3 is 16 amino acids long. Germline lookup yields CDR1 LGHNA and CDR2 YSLEER. The CDR3 loop reads CASSQDRGATSTEAFF. CDR3 in DNA: TGCGCCAGCAGCCAAGATCGGGGGGCGACATCCACTGAAGCTTTCTTT.

The genes are TRBV30 and TRBJ2-7; possibly TRBD1 for D (6 bases). Trimming took off 4 bases at V and 0 bases at J, with 10 bases between the two ends. The CDR3 loop spans 13 amino acids. The V gene's germline CDR1 is GTSNPN and CDR2 SVGIG (reference sequence). The CDR3 nucleotides read TGTGCCTGGACCAGAGGGGGCTCCTACGAGCAGTACTTC. It yields the protein CAWTRGGSYEQYF.

J is TRBJ1-1 and V is TRBV28; D remains unclear. This CDR3 contains 15 residues. Trimming left V 3 bases short and J 4 bases short, with 15 bases between. Germline CDR1 reads MDHEN; CDR2 reads SYDVKM. CDR3: CASSFNGEGSTEAFF. CDR3 in DNA: TGTGCCAGCAGTTTTAACGGGGAGGGTAGCACTGAAGCTTTCTTT.

This clone was seen only once. This sequence joins TRBV29-1 and TRBJ1-3, with TRBD1 as a possible D gene (5 bases). CDR3 length: 13 residues. Germline V lookup: CDR1 SQVTM, CDR2 ANQGSEA. V lost 7 bases and J 0 bases, leaving 10 bases between the germline ends. The CDR3 sequence is CSASTVSGNTIYF. For the CDR3, the DNA is TGCAGCGCCTCGACAGTCTCTGGAAACACCATATATTTT. Supplemented by reference TRBV29-1 and TRBJ1-3, the full variable domain reads SAVISQKPSRDICQRGTSLTIQCQVDSQVTMMFWYRQQPGQSLTLIATANQGSEATYESGFVIDKFPISRPNLTFSTLTVSNMSPEDSSIYLCSASTVSGNTIYFGEGSWLTVV.